This T cell receptor (beta chain) originates from a study of T cells in Graves' hyperthyroidism and ophthalmopathy. Study results and caveats: Model-based prediction identified ophthalmopathy a median 6.5 months prior to its onset.

The CDR3 sequence is 14 residues long. Germline V gene data show CDR1 as GTSNPN and CDR2 as SVGIG (reference sequence). Germline trimming cut 3 bases from V and 1 base from J; bases unmatched to any gene: 3. RNA transcripts provided the source from which TCR beta CDR3 regions were amplified. When the TCR CDR3 underwent first-round RT-PCR, the HTBI primer set was used. TCRdb called the multiplex PCR reads again in MiXCR, with one record for every CDR3 protein. The sample has some 320,000 distinct CDR3 sequences, roughly an eighth seen once; the top ten hold 30% to 40%. A word on this clonotype: What it binds is unknown.

Uncontrolled infection, other autoimmune disease, pregnancy and lactation each barred patients from inclusion. Each diagnosis was grounded in clinical symptoms, serum thyroxine and TRAb, thyroid ultrasound, and orbital computed tomography. Approximately 10 ml of fresh peripheral blood supplied the PBMCs. This TCR was recovered from a woman aged 40 to 49 with Graves' ophthalmopathy. Sequenced sample: blood. The chain uses TRBV30 and TRBJ1-3; 7 bases match TRBD1. For the CDR3, the DNA is TGTGCCTGGAGAGGGGGCGGTTCTGGAAACACCATATATTTT. It yields the protein CAWRGGGSGNTIYF.